The subject of this entry is one TCR beta chain. The entry originates in a study of OX40 agonist ivuxolimab in advanced cancers. Only in-frame clones appear in the TCRdb table, and some are missing; sequencing was by immunoSEQ multiplex PCR. The data contain tens of thousands of clones, 85% to 90% of them singletons. Systemic immunosuppression or a history of autoimmune disease excluded patients. Germline lookup yields CDR1 GTSNPN and CDR2 SVGIG (reference sequence). The V gene end was trimmed by 3 bases and the J gene end by 3 bases; junction bases not matched to a gene: 9. The CDR3 length is 15 residues.

V and J are TRBV30 and TRBJ1-2; the match to TRBD1 covers 8 bases. This TCR derives from an adult with an advanced solid tumor such as melanoma, head and neck, liver or kidney cancer. Sequencing used CD4+ or CD8+ T cells sorted from blood, obtained in a trial of the OX40 agonist ivuxolimab. CDR3 sequence reads: CAWSPDRGVYYGYTF. DNA of the CDR3: TGTGCCTGGAGCCCCGACAGGGGAGTTTACTATGGCTACACCTTC.